This T cell receptor (beta chain) was observed in a study of blood T cell repertoires in COVID-19. Germline assignment: CDR1 LGHNA and CDR2 YNFKEQ. The junction had 8 bases not matched to a gene; V was cut back by 6 bases and J by 6 bases. The CDR3 runs to 14 residues. The assay was immunoSEQ multiplex PCR, and TCRdb's table has in-frame clones only and misses some. Of tens of thousands of clones in the sample, about nine tenths are singletons; the top ten hold roughly an eighth. J is TRBJ1-2 and V is TRBV4-2; 9 bases are shared with TRBD1. The specimen sequenced was peripheral blood. This receptor was taken from a human donor in a cohort sampled during active COVID-19. The CDR3 DNA follows: TGTGCCAGCAGGGCTTTGGGACAGGGTCATGGCTACACCTTC. Amino acids: CASRALGQGHGYTF.